Listed below are T cell receptor beta chains from one sample, sequenced in a study of T cells in Graves' hyperthyroidism and ophthalmopathy. TCRdb itself ran the multiplex PCR reads through MiXCR, one entry per CDR3 protein. In the table there are 270,000 or so distinct CDR3 sequences, 15% of which are singletons. The sample was blood. All receptors come from a woman in her forties or fifties with Graves' hyperthyroidism that later progressed to Graves' ophthalmopathy. The CDR3 runs from the conserved cysteine through the conserved F or W. D genes are given only for firm matches. Size values are once, few and many counts, or a class for expanded clones, and some rows have none.

J gene | V gene | clone size | D gene | CDR3 DNA | CDR3 protein
TRBJ1-1 | TRBV3-1 | many | TRBD1 | TGTGCCAGCAGCCCCCCGGACAGGGGGAACACTGAAGCTTTCTTT | CASSPPDRGNTEAFF
TRBJ2-2 | TRBV10-1 | few | TRBD1 | TGCGCCAGCAGTGACGACAGGGATATTTCCGGGGAGCTGTTTTTT | CASSDDRDISGELFF
TRBJ2-3 | TRBV7-9 | many | TRBD2 | TGTGCCAGCAGCTCCCCGCGGGAGAGGGATACGCAGTATTTT | CASSSPRERDTQYF
TRBJ2-7 | TRBV6-1 | many | TRBD1 | TGTGCCAGCGGTCCGGGACAGTCCTACGAGCAGTACTTC | CASGPGQSYEQYF
TRBJ2-7 | TRBV5-1 | many | . | TGCGCCAGCAGCTTGGTCGCAGGGGGGGTCTACGAGCAGTACTTC | CASSLVAGGVYEQYF
TRBJ2-1 | TRBV10-2 | . | . | TGCGCCAGTTCCTACGGGCCTAGGAATGAGCAGTTCTTC | CASSYGPRNEQFF
TRBJ2-1 | TRBV11-2 | many | . | TGTGCCAGCAGTCAGACTAGGTCGGATGAGCAGTTCTTC | CASSQTRSDEQFF
TRBJ2-5 | TRBV29-1 | few | TRBD1 | TGCAGCGTTGCTCGGGGACAGGGGGTAGAGACCCAGTACTTC | CSVARGQGVETQYF
TRBJ2-5 | TRBV18 | many | . | TGTGCCAGCTCACCGACCTTGTACCAAGAGACCCAGTACTTC | CASSPTLYQETQYF
TRBJ2-5 | TRBV6-5 | many | TRBD1 | TGTGCCAGCAGTTACCGGGACAGGGGGAAAGAGACCCAGTACTTC | CASSYRDRGKETQYF
TRBJ1-2 | TRBV13 | many | TRBD1 | TGTGCCAGCAGCTTACGCGGGACAGGGGATGGCTACACCTTC | CASSLRGTGDGYTF
TRBJ2-7 | TRBV7-2 | . | TRBD1 | TGTGCCAGCAGCTTAGACAGGGGAGAGCAGTACTTC | CASSLDRGEQYF
TRBJ2-3 | TRBV28 | many | TRBD2 | TGTGCCAGCAGTTTGGGCGGGAGGGCTGGCACAGATACGCAGTATTTT | CASSLGGRAGTDTQYF
TRBJ2-5 | TRBV7-9 | many | TRBD1 | TGTGCCAGCAGCCGAGGAGGCCAGGGGGAAGAGACCCAGTACTTC | CASSRGGQGEETQYF
TRBJ1-1 | TRBV20-1 | many | . | TGCAGTGCTACACAGGGAGAGTGGACTGAAGCTTTCTTT | CSATQGEWTEAFF